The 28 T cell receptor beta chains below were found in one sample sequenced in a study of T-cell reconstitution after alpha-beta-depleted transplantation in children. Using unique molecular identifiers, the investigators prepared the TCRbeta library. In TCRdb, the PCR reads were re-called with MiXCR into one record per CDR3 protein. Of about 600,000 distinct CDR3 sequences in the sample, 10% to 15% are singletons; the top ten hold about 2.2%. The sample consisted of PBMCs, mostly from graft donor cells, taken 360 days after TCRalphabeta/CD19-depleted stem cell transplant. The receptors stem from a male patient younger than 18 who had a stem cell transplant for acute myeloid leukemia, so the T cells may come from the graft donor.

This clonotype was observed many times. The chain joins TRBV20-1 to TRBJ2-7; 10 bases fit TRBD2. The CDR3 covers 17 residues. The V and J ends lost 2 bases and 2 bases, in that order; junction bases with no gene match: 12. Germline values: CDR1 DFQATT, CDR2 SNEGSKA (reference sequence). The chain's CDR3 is CSARPLTSGPNAYEQYF. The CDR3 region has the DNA TGCAGTGCTAGACCCCTGACTAGCGGGCCCAATGCCTACGAGCAGTACTTC.

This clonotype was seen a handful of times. CDR3 residues: CASSYQETGVGEQYF. DNA of the CDR3: TGTGCCAGCAGTTATCAGGAAACAGGGGTAGGCGAGCAGTACTTC. V is TRBV28 and J is TRBJ2-7; TRBD1 aligns across 7 bases. The CDR3 covers 15 residues. Germline V gene data show CDR1 as MDHEN and CDR2 as SYDVKM. V gave up 4 bases and J gave up 6 bases; unmatched junction bases: 12.

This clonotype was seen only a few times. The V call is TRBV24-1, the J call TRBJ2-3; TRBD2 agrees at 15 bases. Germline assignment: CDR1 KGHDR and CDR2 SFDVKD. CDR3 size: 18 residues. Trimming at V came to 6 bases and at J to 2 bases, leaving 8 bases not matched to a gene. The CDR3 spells CATSRSGTSGRFTDTQYF. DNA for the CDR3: TGTGCCACCAGTAGATCCGGGACTAGCGGGAGGTTCACAGATACGCAGTATTTT.

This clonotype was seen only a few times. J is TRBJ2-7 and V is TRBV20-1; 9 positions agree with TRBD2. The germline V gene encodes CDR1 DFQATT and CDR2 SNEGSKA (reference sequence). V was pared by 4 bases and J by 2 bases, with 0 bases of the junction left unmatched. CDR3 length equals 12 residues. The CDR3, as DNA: TGCAGTGCTATAGCGGGGGCCTACGAGCAGTACTTC. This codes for CSAIAGAYEQYF.

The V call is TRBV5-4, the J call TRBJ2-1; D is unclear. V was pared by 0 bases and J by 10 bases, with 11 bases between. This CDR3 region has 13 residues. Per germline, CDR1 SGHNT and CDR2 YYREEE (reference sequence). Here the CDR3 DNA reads TGTGCCAGCAGCTTGGCGCAGGTGGACGAGCAGTTCTTC. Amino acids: CASSLAQVDEQFF.

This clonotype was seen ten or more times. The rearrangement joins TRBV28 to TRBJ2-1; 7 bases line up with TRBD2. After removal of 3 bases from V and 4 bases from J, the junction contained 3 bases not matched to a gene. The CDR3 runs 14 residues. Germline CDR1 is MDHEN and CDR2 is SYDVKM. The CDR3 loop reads CASSFSGYYNEQFF. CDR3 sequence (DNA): TGTGCCAGCAGTTTTAGCGGGTATTACAATGAGCAGTTCTTC.

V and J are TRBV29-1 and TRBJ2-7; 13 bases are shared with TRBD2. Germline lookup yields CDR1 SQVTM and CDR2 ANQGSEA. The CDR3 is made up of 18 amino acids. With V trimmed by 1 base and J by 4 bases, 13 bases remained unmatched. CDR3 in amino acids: CSVEGLAGGHAGAYEQYF. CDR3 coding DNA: TGCAGCGTTGAAGGACTAGCGGGAGGCCACGCTGGGGCTTACGAGCAGTACTTC.

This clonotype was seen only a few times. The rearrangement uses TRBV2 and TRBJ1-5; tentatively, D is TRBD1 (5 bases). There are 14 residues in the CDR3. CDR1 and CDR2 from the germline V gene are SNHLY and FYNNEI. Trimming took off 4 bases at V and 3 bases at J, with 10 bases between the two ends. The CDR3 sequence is CASSARQPNQPQHF. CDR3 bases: TGTGCCAGCAGTGCGAGACAGCCCAATCAGCCCCAGCATTTT.

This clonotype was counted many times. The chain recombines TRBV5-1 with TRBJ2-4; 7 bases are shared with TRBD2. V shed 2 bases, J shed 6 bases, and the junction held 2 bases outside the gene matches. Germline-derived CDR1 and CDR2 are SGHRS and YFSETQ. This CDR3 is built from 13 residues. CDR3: CASSLAGTNIQYF. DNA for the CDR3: TGCGCCAGCAGCTTAGCGGGGACAAACATTCAGTACTTC.

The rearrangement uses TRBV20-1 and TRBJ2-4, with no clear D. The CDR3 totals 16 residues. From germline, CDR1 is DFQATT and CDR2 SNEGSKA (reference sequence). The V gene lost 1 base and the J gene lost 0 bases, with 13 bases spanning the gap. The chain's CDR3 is CSARASVTIAKNIQYF. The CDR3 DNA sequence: TGCAGTGCTAGAGCGTCTGTCACTATAGCCAAAAACATTCAGTACTTC.

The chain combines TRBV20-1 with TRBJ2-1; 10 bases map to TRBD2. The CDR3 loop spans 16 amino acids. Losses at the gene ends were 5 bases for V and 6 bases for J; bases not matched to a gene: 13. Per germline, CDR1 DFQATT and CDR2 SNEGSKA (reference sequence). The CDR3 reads CSAEREPGLATNEQFF. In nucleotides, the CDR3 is TGCAGTGCTGAAAGAGAGCCGGGACTAGCGACCAATGAGCAGTTCTTC.

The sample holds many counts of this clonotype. The CDR3 spells CASSFPLAGSRLFF. For the CDR3, the DNA is TGTGCCAGCAGTTTCCCACTAGCGGGGTCGCGGCTGTTTTTT. This rearrangement joins TRBV12-3 or TRBV12-4 to TRBJ2-2; 10 nucleotides line up with TRBD2. The length of the CDR3 is 14 residues. V lost 3 bases and J lost 13; bases outside the gene matches: 8.

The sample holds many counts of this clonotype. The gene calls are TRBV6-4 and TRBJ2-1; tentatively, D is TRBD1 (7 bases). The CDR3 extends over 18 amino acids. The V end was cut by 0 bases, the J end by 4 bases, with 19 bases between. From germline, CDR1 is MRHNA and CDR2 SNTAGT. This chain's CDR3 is CASSDSYRGYGGYNEQFF. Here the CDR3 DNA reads TGTGCCAGCAGTGACTCGTACAGGGGATATGGAGGGTACAATGAGCAGTTCTTC.

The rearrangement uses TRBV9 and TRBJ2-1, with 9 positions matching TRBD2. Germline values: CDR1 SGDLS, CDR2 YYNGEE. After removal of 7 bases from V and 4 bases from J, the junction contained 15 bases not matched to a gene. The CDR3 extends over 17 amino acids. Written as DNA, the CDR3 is TGTGCCAGCTCGCGACCCCCAAGCGGGAGGTCTTACAATGAGCAGTTCTTC. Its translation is CASSRPPSGRSYNEQFF.

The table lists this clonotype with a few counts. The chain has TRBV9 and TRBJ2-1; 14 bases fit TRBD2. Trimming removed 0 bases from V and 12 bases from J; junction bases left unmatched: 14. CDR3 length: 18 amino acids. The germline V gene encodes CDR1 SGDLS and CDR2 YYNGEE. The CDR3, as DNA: TGTGCCAGCAGCGTAGCTGGGGGGGGGACTAGCGGGAGCCCGCGGCAGTTCTTC. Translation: CASSVAGGGTSGSPRQFF.

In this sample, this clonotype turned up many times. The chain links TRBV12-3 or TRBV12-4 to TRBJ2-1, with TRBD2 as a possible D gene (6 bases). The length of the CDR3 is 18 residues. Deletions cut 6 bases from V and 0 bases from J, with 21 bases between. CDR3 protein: CASSSLPGTSRSYNEQFF. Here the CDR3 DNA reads TGTGCCAGCAGCTCCCTCCCCGGGACTTCTCGCTCCTACAATGAGCAGTTCTTC.

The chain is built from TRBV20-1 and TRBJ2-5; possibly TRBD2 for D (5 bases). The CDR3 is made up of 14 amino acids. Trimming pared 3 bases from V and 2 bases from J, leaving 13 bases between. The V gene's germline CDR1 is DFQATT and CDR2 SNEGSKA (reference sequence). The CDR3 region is CSARSSGGQETQYF. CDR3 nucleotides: TGCAGTGCTAGGTCAAGCGGAGGACAAGAGACCCAGTACTTC.

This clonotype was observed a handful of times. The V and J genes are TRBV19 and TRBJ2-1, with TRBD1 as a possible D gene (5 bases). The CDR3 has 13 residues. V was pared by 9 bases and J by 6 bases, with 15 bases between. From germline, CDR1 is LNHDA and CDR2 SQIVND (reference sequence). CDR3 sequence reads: CASQVQGGNEQFF. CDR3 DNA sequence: TGTGCCAGCCAGGTTCAGGGTGGCAATGAGCAGTTCTTC.

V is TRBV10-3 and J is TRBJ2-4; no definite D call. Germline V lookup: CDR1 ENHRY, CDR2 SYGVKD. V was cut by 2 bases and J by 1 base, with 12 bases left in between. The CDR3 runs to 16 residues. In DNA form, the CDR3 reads TGTGCCATCAGTGAGGGGTTCGGTTTCGCCAAAAACATTCAGTACTTC. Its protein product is CAISEGFGFAKNIQYF.

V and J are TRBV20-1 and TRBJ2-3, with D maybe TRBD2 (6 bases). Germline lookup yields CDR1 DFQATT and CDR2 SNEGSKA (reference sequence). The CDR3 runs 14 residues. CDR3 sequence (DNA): TGCGGTCAACGTGAGGCGGGACGAACAGATACGCAGTATTTT. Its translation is CGQREAGRTDTQYF.

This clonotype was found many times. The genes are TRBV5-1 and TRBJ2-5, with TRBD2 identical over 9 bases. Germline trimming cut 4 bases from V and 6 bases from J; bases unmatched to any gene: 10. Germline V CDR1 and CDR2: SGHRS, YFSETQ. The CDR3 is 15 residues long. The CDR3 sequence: CASSPTAGGMKTQYF. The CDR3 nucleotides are TGCGCCAGCAGCCCGACAGCGGGAGGAATGAAGACCCAGTACTTC.

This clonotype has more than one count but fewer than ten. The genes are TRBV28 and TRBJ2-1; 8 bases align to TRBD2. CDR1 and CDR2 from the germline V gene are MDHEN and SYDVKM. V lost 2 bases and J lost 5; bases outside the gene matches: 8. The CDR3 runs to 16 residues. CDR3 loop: CASSLPSGPVDNEQFF. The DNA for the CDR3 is TGTGCCAGCAGTTTACCTAGCGGGCCGGTCGACAATGAGCAGTTCTTC.

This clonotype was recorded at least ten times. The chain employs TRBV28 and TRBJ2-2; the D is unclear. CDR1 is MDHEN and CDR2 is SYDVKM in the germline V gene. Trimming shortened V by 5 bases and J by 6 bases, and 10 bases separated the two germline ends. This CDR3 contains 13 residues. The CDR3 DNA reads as TGTGCCAGCAGTGTAGACAACCCCGGGGAGCTGTTTTTT. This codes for CASSVDNPGELFF.

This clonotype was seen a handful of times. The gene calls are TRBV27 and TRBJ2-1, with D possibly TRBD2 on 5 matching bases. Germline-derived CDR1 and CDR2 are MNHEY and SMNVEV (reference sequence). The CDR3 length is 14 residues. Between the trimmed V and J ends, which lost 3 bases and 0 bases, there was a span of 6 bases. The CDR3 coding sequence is TGTGCCAGCAGTTTTACTAGCTCCTACAATGAGCAGTTCTTC. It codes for CASSFTSSYNEQFF.

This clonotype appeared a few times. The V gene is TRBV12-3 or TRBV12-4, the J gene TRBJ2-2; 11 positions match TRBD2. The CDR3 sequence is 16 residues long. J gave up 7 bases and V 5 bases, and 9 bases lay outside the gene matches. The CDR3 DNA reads TGTGCCAGCAGTCAAACTAGCGGGAGACGGGACGGGGAGCTGTTTTTT. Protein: CASSQTSGRRDGELFF.

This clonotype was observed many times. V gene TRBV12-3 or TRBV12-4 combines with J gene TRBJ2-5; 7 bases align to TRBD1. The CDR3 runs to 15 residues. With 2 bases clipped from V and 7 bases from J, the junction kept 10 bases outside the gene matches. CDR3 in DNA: TGTGCCAGCAGTTTACTCGTGGGGACAGAGGGGACCCAGTACTTC. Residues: CASSLLVGTEGTQYF.

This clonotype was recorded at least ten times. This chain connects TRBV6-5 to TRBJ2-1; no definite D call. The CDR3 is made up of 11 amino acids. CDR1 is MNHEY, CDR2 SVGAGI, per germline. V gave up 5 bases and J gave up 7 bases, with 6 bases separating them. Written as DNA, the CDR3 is TGTGCCAGCAGTACTCCTAATGAGCAGTTCTTC. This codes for CASSTPNEQFF.

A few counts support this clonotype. Written as DNA, the CDR3 is TGCAGTGCTGAGATCTCGTGGCAAGAGACCCAGTACTTC. Its protein is CSAEISWQETQYF. The chain recombines TRBV20-1 with TRBJ2-5; D call uncertain. V was cut by 5 bases and J by 2 bases, with 12 bases left in between. This CDR3 region has 13 residues. Per the germline V gene, CDR1 is DFQATT and CDR2 is SNEGSKA (reference sequence).